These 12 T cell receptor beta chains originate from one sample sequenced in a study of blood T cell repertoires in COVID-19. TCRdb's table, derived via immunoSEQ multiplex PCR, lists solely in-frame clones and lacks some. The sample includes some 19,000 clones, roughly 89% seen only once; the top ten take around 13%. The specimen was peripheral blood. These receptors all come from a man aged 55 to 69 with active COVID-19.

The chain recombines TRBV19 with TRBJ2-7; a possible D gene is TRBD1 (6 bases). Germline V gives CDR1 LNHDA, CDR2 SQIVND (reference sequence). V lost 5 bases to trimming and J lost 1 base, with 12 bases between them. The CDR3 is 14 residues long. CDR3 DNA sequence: TGTGCCAGTAGTCCCAGGGGCCAATCCTACGAGCAGTACTTC. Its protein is CASSPRGQSYEQYF. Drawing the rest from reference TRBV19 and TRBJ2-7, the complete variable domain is DGGITQSPKYLFRKEGQNVTLSCEQNLNHDAMYWYRQDPGQGLRLIYYSQIVNDFQKGDIAEGYSVSREKKESFPLTVTSAQKNPTAFYLCASSPRGQSYEQYFGPGTRLTVT.

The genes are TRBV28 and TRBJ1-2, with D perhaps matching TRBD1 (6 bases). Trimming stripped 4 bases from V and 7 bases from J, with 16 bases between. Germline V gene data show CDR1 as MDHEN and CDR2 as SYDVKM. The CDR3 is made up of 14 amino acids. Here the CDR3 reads CASSYQSGATGYTF. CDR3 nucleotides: TGTGCCAGCAGTTACCAATCAGGGGCTACTGGCTACACCTTC.

The CDR3 DNA sequence: TGTGCCAGCAGTTCTCCAGGGGGTTTGGAGACCCAGTACTTC. Translated, it gives CASSSPGGLETQYF. This chain joins TRBV28 and TRBJ2-5, with 7 bases aligning to TRBD1. This CDR3 contains 14 residues. Germline V CDR1 and CDR2: MDHEN, SYDVKM. J gave up 5 bases and V 4 bases, and 7 bases lay outside the gene matches.

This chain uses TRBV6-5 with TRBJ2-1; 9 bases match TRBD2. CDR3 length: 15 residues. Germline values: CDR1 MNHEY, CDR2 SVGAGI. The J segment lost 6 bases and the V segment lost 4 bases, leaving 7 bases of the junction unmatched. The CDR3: CASSLGLAHRNEQFF. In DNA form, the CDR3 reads TGTGCCAGCAGTTTGGGACTAGCCCACCGCAATGAGCAGTTCTTC.

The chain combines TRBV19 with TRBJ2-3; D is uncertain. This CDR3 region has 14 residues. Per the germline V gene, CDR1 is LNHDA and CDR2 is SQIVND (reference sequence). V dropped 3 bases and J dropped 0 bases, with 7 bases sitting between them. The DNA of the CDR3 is TGTGCCAGTAGTATCCGCCGGAGCACAGATACGCAGTATTTT. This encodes CASSIRRSTDTQYF.

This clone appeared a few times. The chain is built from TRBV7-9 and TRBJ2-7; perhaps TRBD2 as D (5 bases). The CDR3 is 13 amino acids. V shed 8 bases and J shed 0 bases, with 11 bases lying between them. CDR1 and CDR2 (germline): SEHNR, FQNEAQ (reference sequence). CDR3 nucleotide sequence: TGTGCCAGCGTGAGTGGGAGCTCCTACGAGCAGTACTTC. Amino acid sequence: CASVSGSSYEQYF.

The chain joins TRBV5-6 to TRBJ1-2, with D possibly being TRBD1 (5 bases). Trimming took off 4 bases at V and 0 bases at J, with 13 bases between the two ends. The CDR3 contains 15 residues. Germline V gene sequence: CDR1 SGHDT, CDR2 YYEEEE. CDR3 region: CASSLPETANYGYTF. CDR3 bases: TGTGCCAGCAGCCTCCCGGAGACAGCTAACTATGGCTACACCTTC.

The CDR3 reads CALGGAGSKNIQYF. CDR3 DNA sequence: TGTGCCCTCGGAGGGGCCGGGTCCAAAAACATTCAGTACTTC. This chain joins TRBV6-5 and TRBJ2-4; a possible D gene is TRBD2 (6 bases). Trimming shortened V by 11 bases and J by 2 bases, and 16 bases separated the two germline ends. This CDR3 contains 14 residues. Germline CDR1 is MNHEY and CDR2 is SVGAGI.

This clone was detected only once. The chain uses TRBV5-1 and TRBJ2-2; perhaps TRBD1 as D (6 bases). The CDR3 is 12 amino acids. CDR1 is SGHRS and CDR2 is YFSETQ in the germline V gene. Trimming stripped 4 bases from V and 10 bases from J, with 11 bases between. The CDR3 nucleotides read TGCGCCAGCAGCATAACAGGGCTGGAGCTGTTTTTT. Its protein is CASSITGLELFF. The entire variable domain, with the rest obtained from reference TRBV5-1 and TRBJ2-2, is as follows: KAGVTQTPRYLIKTRGQQVTLSCSPISGHRSVSWYQQTPGQGLQFLFEYFSETQRNKGNFPGRFSGRQFSNSRSEMNVSTLELGDSALYLCASSITGLELFFGEGSRLTVL.

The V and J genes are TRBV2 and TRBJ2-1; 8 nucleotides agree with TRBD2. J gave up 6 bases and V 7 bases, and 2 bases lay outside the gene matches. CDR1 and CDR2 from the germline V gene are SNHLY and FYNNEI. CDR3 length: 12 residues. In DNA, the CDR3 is TGTGCCAGCAAACGGGGGGGCAATGAGCAGTTCTTC. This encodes CASKRGGNEQFF.

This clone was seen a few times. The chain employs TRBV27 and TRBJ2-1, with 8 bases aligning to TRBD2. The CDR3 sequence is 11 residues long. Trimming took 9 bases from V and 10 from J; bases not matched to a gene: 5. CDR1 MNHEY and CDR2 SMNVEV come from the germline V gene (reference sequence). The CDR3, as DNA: TGTGCCAGTAGCCGGGGGGGGGAGCAGTTCTTC. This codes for CASSRGGEQFF.

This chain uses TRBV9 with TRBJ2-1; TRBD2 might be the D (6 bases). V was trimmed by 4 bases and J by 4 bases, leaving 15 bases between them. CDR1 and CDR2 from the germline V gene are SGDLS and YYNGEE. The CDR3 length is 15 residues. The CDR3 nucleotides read TGTGCCAGCAGCATAGGGAGGACGTGGTACAATGAGCAGTTCTTC. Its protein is CASSIGRTWYNEQFF.